A selection of T cell receptor beta chains follows, all from one sample in a study of T-cell memory formation after mild COVID-19. TCRdb re-called the 5' RACE reads through MiXCR, storing one row per CDR3 protein. This repertoire shows about 250,000 distinct CDR3 sequences, less than 20% found once; its top ten account for under 2.5%. Specimen: PBMCs or a T cell subset sorted from them (not recorded which). The origin of the receptors is an adult woman who had mild COVID-19 (a few samples of this study predate the infection). Cell type and time point are not known. Both conserved end residues are part of each CDR3. The D gene is left open where the match is weak. Not every row has a clone size; where given, it reads once, few, many or a size class.

J gene	D gene	V gene	clone size	CDR3 length	CDR3 DNA	CDR3 protein
TRBJ1-1	NA	TRBV11-2	NA	13	TGTGCCAGCAGCTTCGGGACCGAGTTTGGGGCTTTCTTT	CASSFGTEFGAFF
TRBJ2-3	TRBD2	TRBV4-1	few	16	TGCGCCAGCAGCCAAAGTACTAGCGGATCCTTTGGGACGCAGTATTTT	CASSQSTSGSFGTQYF
TRBJ1-1	NA	TRBV6-1	NA	14	TGTGCCACCAGGGGAGGACAGATGAACACTGAAGCTTTCTTT	CATRGGQMNTEAFF
TRBJ1-5	NA	TRBV20-1	NA	14	TGCAGTGCTAGTGGCCCCAGAGGTTATCAGCCCCAGCATTTT	CSASGPRGYQPQHF
TRBJ2-1	NA	TRBV5-1	NA	16	TGCGCCAGCGAACCCGTCGTGGGGGGCCACTACAATGAGCAGTTCTTC	CASEPVVGGHYNEQFF
TRBJ2-1	NA	TRBV5-1	many	12	TGCGCCAGCAGCTTGAGAGACAATGAGCAGTTCTTC	CASSLRDNEQFF
TRBJ1-5	NA	TRBV24-1	NA	13	TGTGCCACCAGTGATCAGGCTAATCAGCCCCAGCATTTT	CATSDQANQPQHF
TRBJ2-1	TRBD2	TRBV10-3	few	14	TGTGCCACCGAGGTGCTAGCGGGAGACAATGAGCAGTTCTTC	CATEVLAGDNEQFF
TRBJ1-5	TRBD1	TRBV27	many	15	TGTGCCAGCAGTTTCGCGTTTTCAGGGGGTCAGCCCCAGCATTTT	CASSFAFSGGQPQHF
TRBJ2-7	NA	TRBV15	many	13	TGTGCCACCAGCAGAGATCCGGGCTACGAGCAGTACTTC	CATSRDPGYEQYF
TRBJ2-3	NA	TRBV10-3	NA	13	TGTGCCATCAGGGACCAGGGGACAGATACGCAGTATTTT	CAIRDQGTDTQYF
TRBJ2-5	TRBD2	TRBV5-1	few	13	TGCGCCAGCAGCGGGGGGGGGACGGAGACCCAGTACTTC	CASSGGGTETQYF
TRBJ2-2	TRBD1	TRBV5-1	once	17	TGCGCCAGCAGCTTGGAAGTTGGGACAGGGCGGACCGGGGAGCTGTTTTTT	CASSLEVGTGRTGELFF
TRBJ2-2	NA	TRBV6-6	few	11	TGTGCCAGCCGGGCCACCGGGGAGCTGTTTTTT	CASRATGELFF
TRBJ1-3	NA	TRBV9	NA	16	TGTGCCAGCAGCGTAGATCCGGGGAGCTCTGGAAACACCATATATTTT	CASSVDPGSSGNTIYF
TRBJ2-2	TRBD2	TRBV4-2	NA	15	TGTGCCAGCAGACCTAGCGGGGGGAACACCGGGGAGCTGTTTTTT	CASRPSGGNTGELFF
TRBJ1-1	NA	TRBV19	few	14	TGTGCCAGTAGTATATCCCGGTTGGACACTGAAGCTTTCTTT	CASSISRLDTEAFF
TRBJ1-2	TRBD1	TRBV29-1	NA	12	TGCAGCGGAGGGGGCAGGGACTATGGCTACACCTTC	CSGGGRDYGYTF
TRBJ1-1	TRBD1	TRBV5-1	few	15	TGCGCCAGCGCGACAGGGGGCTCCACGAACACTGAAGCTTTCTTT	CASATGGSTNTEAFF